This T cell receptor (beta chain) was identified during a study of T cell repertoires in cytomegalovirus infection. Study-level information: Public TCR beta signature analysis indicated the presence of both CMV infection and matching HLA type. Whole-study results and caveats: Individuals carrying CMV plus the relevant HLA were identified by cumulative frequency of public TCR beta families.

Of note for this clonotype: As yet, its antigen is unknown.

TCRdb re-called the reads through MiXCR, storing one row per CDR3 protein. The data show 450,000 to 600,000 distinct CDR3 sequences, roughly 46% seen once. Germline V CDR1 and CDR2: MNHEY, SVGEGT. The CDR3 loop spans 13 amino acids. V lost 6 bases and J lost 6, with 13 bases in between. The V gene is TRBV6-2 or TRBV6-3, the J gene TRBJ2-3, with D possibly matching TRBD2 (6 bases). The sample in question was cultured PBMCs, obtained from culture after CMV antigen stimulation. This TCR was sampled from a human donor in good health (CMV status not recorded). Some clones in this sample may be carry-over from other donors' samples. CDR3 loop: CASRGLSADTQYF. The DNA for the CDR3 is TGTGCCAGCAGGGGACTCTCCGCCGATACGCAGTATTTT.